This entry describes one T cell receptor beta chain. The CDR3 consists of 13 residues. Germline assignment: CDR1 MGHRA and CDR2 YSYEKL. Unmatched junction bases numbered 4, after V lost 3 bases and J lost 5 bases. This specimen belongs to a study of blood T cell repertoires in COVID-19. Turning to the study itself: The origin of the acute and convalescent COVID-19 samples was the United States, Italy and Spain. T cells, B-cell-depleted T cells, or PBMCs provided the cDNA or gDNA that served as material.

In the study's own analysis: Amplification from reference gene primers served as the basis for estimated nucleated cell counts. Sequencing was performed with immunoSEQ multiplex PCR; in TCRdb, only in-frame clones are kept and a portion is missing. That table is the source of V, J and clone size, and D and trimming were worked out from the DNA. The table records roughly 100,000 clones, around 74% of them present only once. This sequence originates from a woman older than 75 with active or convalescent COVID-19. V and J are TRBV4-1 and TRBJ2-7; 7 bases map to TRBD1. The specimen sequenced was peripheral blood. This chain's CDR3 is CASSQTGSDEQYF. CDR3 in DNA: TGCGCCAGCAGCCAGACAGGGTCAGACGAGCAGTACTTC.